This TCR beta chain was observed in a study of cytomegalovirus exposure and HLA in healthy donors (dated by TCRdb to about 2017). Notes on the research overall: A later analysis indicated that the 100 to 150 validation repertoires were generated on the platform also employed for the 670 or so repertoires of the first cohort. The study was designed to test whether signatures of past pathogen exposure could be identified by cataloging public T cell receptors. Besides the first cohort of roughly 660 subjects, a separate validation cohort made up of over 100 different subjects was used. The study combined high-throughput TCR immunosequencing, statistical association of individual TCRs with disease status, and machine learning to predict cytomegalovirus infection status.

Donors formed part of the validation cohort, which comprised about 120 subjects and was distinct from the first cohort of 666 subjects. Libraries were prepared through the immunoSEQ multiplex PCR assay. The authors processed their data as follows. A statistical classification framework was built for diagnosing cytomegalovirus status from the catalog of TCR beta chain sequences. Imported from immuneACCESS, the table was reduced by TCRdb to in-frame sequences with V and J called. These copies leave out some clones; in studies compared against another copy, an unresolved V gene accounts for under half, and the cause of the remainder is not known. That table is the source of V, J and clone size, and D and trimming were worked out from the DNA. Counted in this sample were 150,000 to 200,000 clones; 65% to 85% of them appeared once. The ten largest account for around 2.8% of the sample. Overall results and qualifications from the work: Across donors, most TCR sequences were observed very rarely, whereas some public TCRs were present in many individuals. The study gave a list of some 150 TCR beta chains associated with cytomegalovirus. The classifier was reported to diagnose cytomegalovirus status with high specificity and sensitivity in both the original and validation cohorts. A later analysis had no HLA typing for the validation cohort, so co-occurrence there was scored across all 130 or so repertoires. According to the authors, the approach could potentially be generalized to other disease states and immunological phenotypes. In a later analysis, TCRs clustered in the first cohort were found to also tend to co-occur in the approximately 110 validation repertoires, with about 94% of cluster scores above 0. A few of the identified cytomegalovirus-associated TCR beta chains were confirmed in vitro to be specific for cytomegalovirus antigens.

With regard to this clone: Its antigen target is currently unknown. No per-base quality is available; no much larger clone lies one base away.

The source is a woman aged 18-29 years in good health and CMV-seropositive. The material sequenced was PBMCs.

The DNA is TGTGCCAGCAAGGCGGGCCCCAGCGGTTCACCCCTCCACTTT. This translates into CASKAGPSGSPLHF. The rearrangement joined TRBV25-1 to TRBJ1-6; the D gene cannot be resolved reliably. From its cysteine to its phenylalanine, the CDR3 spans 14 amino acids. The kept DNA is CDR3 alone, 42 bases in frame from the first base. Per the germline V gene, MGHDK is the CDR1 and SYGVNS is the CDR2. Trimming at the junction amounts to 7 bases on V and 9 bases on J, and the germline ends lie 16 bases apart.